Listed here are 5 T cell receptor beta chains from one sample, sequenced in a study of blood T cell repertoires in COVID-19. Here immunoSEQ multiplex PCR was the method, and the copy in TCRdb shows in-frame clones only, minus some. The profile covers about 170,000 clones, with roughly four fifths appearing a single time and about a tenth taken by the ten largest. The sample taken for sequencing was peripheral blood. The receptor source for this set is a man in his sixties or seventies with active or convalescent COVID-19.

This chain uses TRBV30 with TRBJ1-2; the D is unclear. The germline gives CDR1 GTSNPN, CDR2 SVGIG (reference sequence). With 3 bases removed from V and 7 bases from J, the gap between germline ends came to 12 bases. The CDR3 totals 12 residues. The CDR3 bases are TGTGCCTGGAGCCTCGGGGTGGGTGGCTACACCTTC. Translated: CAWSLGVGGYTF.

The rearrangement uses TRBV5-5 and TRBJ1-2; TRBD1 agrees at 7 bases. Germline-derived CDR1 and CDR2 are SGHKS and YYEKEE (reference sequence). The CDR3 runs 15 residues. The V and J ends lost 1 base and 0 bases, in that order; junction bases with no gene match: 3. CDR3 loop: CASSLPGGSNYGYTF. The CDR3 DNA reads TGTGCCAGCAGCTTGCCAGGGGGGTCTAACTATGGCTACACCTTC.

The chain combines TRBV19 with TRBJ2-2; the D gene is possibly TRBD1 (5 bases). The germline gives CDR1 LNHDA, CDR2 SQIVND (reference sequence). The V and J ends lost 4 bases and 5 bases respectively, with 11 bases between them. The CDR3 covers 14 residues. The CDR3 reads CASSRQIRTGELFF. DNA for the CDR3: TGTGCCAGTAGTAGACAGATAAGGACCGGGGAGCTGTTTTTT.

J is TRBJ2-7 and V is TRBV5-1, with TRBD1 as a possible D gene (5 bases). Germline V gives CDR1 SGHRS, CDR2 YFSETQ. The CDR3 has 12 residues. Trimming shortened V by 5 bases and J by 3 bases, and 9 bases separated the two germline ends. CDR3 sequence reads: CASRGAFYEQYF. CDR3 nucleotide sequence: TGCGCCAGCAGAGGGGCCTTCTACGAGCAGTACTTC. Supplemented by reference TRBV5-1 and TRBJ2-7, the full variable domain reads KAGVTQTPRYLIKTRGQQVTLSCSPISGHRSVSWYQQTPGQGLQFLFEYFSETQRNKGNFPGRFSGRQFSNSRSEMNVSTLELGDSALYLCASRGAFYEQYFGPGTRLTVT.

The chain joins TRBV18 to TRBJ2-5, with TRBD1 matching 8 bases. The CDR3 length is 16 residues. Germline CDR1 KGHSH, CDR2 LQKENI. V shed 1 base, J shed 3 bases, and the junction held 7 bases outside the gene matches. The CDR3 coding sequence is TGTGCCAGCTCACCACTGGACAGGGCCCAAGAAGAGACCCAGTACTTC. As protein: CASSPLDRAQEETQYF.